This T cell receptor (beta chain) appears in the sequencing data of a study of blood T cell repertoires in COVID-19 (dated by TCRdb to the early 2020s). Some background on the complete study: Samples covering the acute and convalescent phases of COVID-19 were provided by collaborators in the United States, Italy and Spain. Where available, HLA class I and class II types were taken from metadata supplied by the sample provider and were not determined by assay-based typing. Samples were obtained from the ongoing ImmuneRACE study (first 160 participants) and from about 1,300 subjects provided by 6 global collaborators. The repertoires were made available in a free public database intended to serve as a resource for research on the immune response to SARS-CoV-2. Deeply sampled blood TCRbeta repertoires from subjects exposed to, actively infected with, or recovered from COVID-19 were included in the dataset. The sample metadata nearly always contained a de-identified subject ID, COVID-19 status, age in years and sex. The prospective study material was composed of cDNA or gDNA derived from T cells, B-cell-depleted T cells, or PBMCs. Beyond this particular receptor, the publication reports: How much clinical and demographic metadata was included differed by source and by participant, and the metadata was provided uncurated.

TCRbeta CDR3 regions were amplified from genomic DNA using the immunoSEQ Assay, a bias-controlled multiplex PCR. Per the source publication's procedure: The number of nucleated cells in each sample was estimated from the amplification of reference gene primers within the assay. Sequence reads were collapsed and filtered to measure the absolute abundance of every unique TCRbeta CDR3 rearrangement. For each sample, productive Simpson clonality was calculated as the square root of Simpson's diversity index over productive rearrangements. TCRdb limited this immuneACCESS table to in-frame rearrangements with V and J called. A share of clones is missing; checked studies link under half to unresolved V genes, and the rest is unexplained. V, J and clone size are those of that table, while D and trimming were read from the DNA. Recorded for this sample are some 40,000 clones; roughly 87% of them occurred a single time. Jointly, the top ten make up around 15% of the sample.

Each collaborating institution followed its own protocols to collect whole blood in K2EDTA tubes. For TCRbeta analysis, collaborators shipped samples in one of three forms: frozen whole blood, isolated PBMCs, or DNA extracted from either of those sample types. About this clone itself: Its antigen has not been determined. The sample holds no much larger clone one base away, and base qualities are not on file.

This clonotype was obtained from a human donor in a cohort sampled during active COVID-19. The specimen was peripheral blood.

The bases are TGTGCCAGCAGTCTAGTTCTCTTCCGGGACAGGGATAATCAGCCCCAGCATTTT. Translated, it gives CASSLVLFRDRDNQPQHF. The chain is made from TRBV28 and TRBJ1-5; 9 bases in the middle match TRBD1. CDR1 and CDR2, looked up from the germline V gene, are MDHEN and SYDVKM. Trimming removed 5 bases from V and 4 bases from J; the gene matches leave 15 bases unexplained. The CDR3 holds 18 amino acids from the cysteine to the phenylalanine. The sequence is cut down to CDR3 DNA, 54 bases in frame from base 1.